The entry below describes one T cell receptor (beta chain). Trimming cost V 4 bases and J 6 bases; bases outside gene matches: 5. Germline V gene sequence: CDR1 SGDLS, CDR2 YYNGEE. The CDR3 has 15 amino acids. The data are from a study of cytomegalovirus exposure and HLA in healthy donors. PCR amplification relied on 60 Vbeta primers (plus 13 Jbeta primers). Libraries were prepared by immunoSEQ multiplex PCR; TCRdb keeps only in-frame clonotypes and omits some of them. The sample has approximately 68,000 clones. This chain joins TRBV9 and TRBJ2-1; 12 nucleotides match TRBD2. The receptor's source is a female donor in good health and CMV-seropositive. The specimen sequenced was PBMCs. CDR3 protein: CASSLGTSGRNEQFF. In nucleotides, the CDR3 is TGTGCCAGCAGCCTTGGGACTAGCGGGCGCAATGAGCAGTTCTTC. Full variable domain (remainder filled in from reference TRBV9 and TRBJ2-1): DSGVTQTPKHLITATGQRVTLRCSPRSGDLSVYWYQQSLDQGLQFLIQYYNGEERAKGNILERFSAQQFPDLHSELNLSSLELGDSALYFCASSLGTSGRNEQFFGPGTRLTVL.